This entry concerns a single TCR beta chain. This clone came up once. This clone's antigen is unknown. Base qualities are missing; no much larger clone stands one base away. After around eleven days of culture, CD4+ T cells were isolated with the EasySep CD4+ T cell isolation kit. The absence of prior SARS-CoV-2 infection in healthy vaccine recipients was confirmed by negative nucleocapsid antibodies before and after vaccination. On days 3 and 7, half of the culture medium was replaced with fresh IL-2-containing medium. Each peptide stimulation condition was cultured in triplicate wells unless otherwise noted. PBMC were separated from whole blood using Ficoll-Paque Plus gradient centrifugation and were then either cryopreserved at -140C or used fresh. The QIAamp micro DNA kit was used to extract genomic DNA from the cultured CD4+ T cells. The sample originates from a study of vaccination effects on CD4 cells after COVID-19 (dated by TCRdb to the early 2020s). Concerning the study at large: In the ViraFEST assay, PBMC were stimulated with viral peptide pools, and antigen-specific CD4+ T cell clonotypes were then identified by expansion using TCR sequencing. Each participant received two doses of an mRNA SARS-CoV-2 vaccine, either BNT162b2 or mRNA-1273. Approximately 2 million PBMC per well were cultured in IMDM with 5% human AB serum, 10 IU/ml IL-2 and gentamicin, plus 10 ug/ml peptides. The study compared SARS-CoV-2 spike-specific CD4+ TCR repertoires before and after mRNA vaccination in COVID-19 convalescent patients and infection-naive vaccine recipients. Altogether, nine to ten COVID-19 convalescent patients and several SARS-CoV-2-naive healthy vaccine recipients made up the full study. The Oncomine TCR Beta short-read assay on an Illumina iSeq 100 was used to sequence cultures from other donors in the study.

What the authors observed across the whole study: Among healthy vaccine recipients, nearly all vaccine-induced clones were SARS-CoV-2 mono-reactive, and just 1 of 255 was cross-reactive with common cold coronaviruses. At late post-vaccination timepoints, both infection-induced and vaccine-induced clones showed marked clonal contraction, consistent with waning T cell responses. The study was limited by a small number of convalescent patients and lacked early post-infection timepoints.

Including cysteine and phenylalanine, the CDR3 has 13 amino acids. The kept DNA is CDR3 alone, 39 bases in frame from the first base. CDR1 is given as ENHRY and CDR2 as SYGVKD, both from the germline V gene. Deletion took 0 bases off V and 1 base off J, with a span of 3 bases between the germline ends. Library preparation used the immunoSEQ multiplex PCR assay. TCR beta CDR3 sequencing was performed on DNA from the cultured, isolated CD4+ T cells. From the authors' description of their analysis: Non-productive TCR sequences were removed, reads were trimmed to the CDR3 region, and CDR3s of at least 7 amino acids were retained. Antigen-specific clonotypes were identified with the MANAFEST web app by comparing expansion in peptide wells against reference cultures. To be called positive, a clone needed expansion at FDR<0.05 compared with the reference and with all other wells, an odds ratio greater than 5, and a frequency greater than 0.1% in two replicate wells. A clonotype was called cross-reactive if it was significantly expanded both in SARS-CoV-2 spike wells and in at least one common cold coronavirus spike condition. CDR3 similarity was assessed by Levenshtein distance using the stringdist R package, and unrooted trees were constructed with ape in R 3.6.1. Here the immuneACCESS table is served through TCRdb, limited to in-frame sequences with V and J called. Missing clones are a known gap in these copies; in checked studies unresolved V genes cover under half, and the rest lacks a known reason. Clonal size and the V and J genes are those of that table, whereas D and trimming came from the DNA. A total of some 23,000 clones appear in this sample, about 73% of them only once. The ten most abundant clones make up roughly 9.6% of the sample.

Recombination connected TRBV10-3 to TRBJ1-1, with an unclear D gene assignment. Here the sequenced sample was CD4+ T cells from PBMCs cultured without peptide, taken before COVID-19 vaccination. The receptor was isolated from a human donor who received a COVID-19 vaccine. The nucleotide sequence reads TGTGCCATCAGTGAGTCGGGGAACACTGAAGCTTTCTTT. Its protein product is CAISESGNTEAFF.